These 27 T cell receptor beta chains came from one sample sequenced in a study of cytomegalovirus exposure and HLA in healthy donors. Primers for the PCR totalled 60 Vbeta and 13 Jbeta. TCRdb's copy holds only in-frame clones and misses some; the assay was immunoSEQ multiplex PCR. The sample lists around 90,000 clones, roughly 67% occurring once. The sequencing sample was made of PBMCs. These receptors came from a woman aged 45-65 years in good health and CMV-seropositive.

This chain joins TRBV12-5 and TRBJ2-1; 10 nucleotides match TRBD2. The CDR3 sequence is 17 residues long. Germline CDR1 is LGHNT and CDR2 is FRNRAP. V shed 0 bases and J 5 bases; nucleotides not matched to a gene: 7. CDR3 protein: CASGLVLAGEQDNEQFF. In nucleotides, the CDR3 is TGTGCTAGTGGTTTGGTTCTAGCGGGGGAACAGGACAATGAGCAGTTCTTC.

V and J are TRBV9 and TRBJ2-7, with D maybe TRBD1 (5 bases). CDR1 is SGDLS, CDR2 YYNGEE, per germline. This CDR3 has 14 amino acids. The V end was cut by 3 bases, the J end by 5 bases, with 15 bases between. CDR3 sequence: CASSADRDSDEQYF. CDR3 coding DNA: TGTGCCAGCAGCGCAGACAGAGATTCGGACGAGCAGTACTTC.

The chain's CDR3 is CASSLAAAEGGYTF. The CDR3 nucleotides read TGCGCCAGCAGCTTGGCGGCGGCAGAGGGTGGCTACACCTTC. This chain links TRBV5-1 with TRBJ1-2; D gene uncertain. V dropped 0 bases and J dropped 7 bases, with 13 bases sitting between them. Germline V CDR1 and CDR2: SGHRS, YFSETQ. The CDR3 contains 14 residues.

The chain combines TRBV9 with TRBJ2-3, with D maybe TRBD2 (6 bases). Germline values: CDR1 SGDLS, CDR2 YYNGEE. V was cut by 4 bases and J by 4 bases, with 19 bases left in between. The CDR3 runs 16 residues. CDR3 sequence (DNA): TGTGCCAGCAGCCCCGGGACTCCTATTCCCTCAGATACGCAGTATTTT. It codes for CASSPGTPIPSDTQYF.

The chain links TRBV11-2 to TRBJ2-5; D ambiguous. V was cut by 5 bases and J by 1 base, with 11 bases left in between. CDR1 and CDR2 from the germline V gene are SGHAT and FQNNGV. The CDR3 has 14 amino acids. CDR3 loop: CASSGRGSQETQYF. The CDR3 coding sequence is TGTGCCAGCAGCGGGCGTGGTTCCCAAGAGACCCAGTACTTC.

The CDR3 region has the DNA TGTGCCGGCAGGTGGGACAGCAACACCGGGGAGCTGTTTTTT. Protein sequence: CAGRWDSNTGELFF. V and J are TRBV30 and TRBJ2-2; 7 nucleotides agree with TRBD1. The CDR3 extends over 14 amino acids. Per germline, CDR1 GTSNPN and CDR2 SVGIG (reference sequence). The junction had 8 bases not matched to a gene; V was cut back by 8 bases and J by 2 bases.

The gene calls are TRBV7-9 and TRBJ2-3, with 11 bases identical to TRBD2. The germline gives CDR1 SEHNR, CDR2 FQNEAQ (reference sequence). J gave up 7 bases and V 0 bases, and 3 bases lay outside the gene matches. The CDR3 has 15 residues. CDR3 sequence: CASSLASGGANTQYF. DNA for the CDR3: TGTGCCAGCAGCTTAGCTAGCGGGGGGGCGAATACGCAGTATTTT.

A few counts support this clone. This sequence joins TRBV2 and TRBJ2-3; 7 nucleotides align to TRBD2. The ends lost 6 bases at V and 4 bases at J; junction bases unmatched: 7. Germline CDR1 SNHLY, CDR2 FYNNEI. The CDR3 contains 14 residues. In DNA, the CDR3 is TGTGCCAGCAGCCTTGGGGGGGATGCAGATACGCAGTATTTT. Translating gives CASSLGGDADTQYF.

The chain employs TRBV19 and TRBJ1-1; TRBD1 is a possible D gene (6 bases). The V gene lost 4 bases and the J gene lost 0 bases, with 12 bases spanning the gap. The germline gives CDR1 LNHDA, CDR2 SQIVND (reference sequence). The CDR3 is 15 amino acids. As DNA, the CDR3 is TGTGCCAGTAGTACCCAGACAGGCTTGAACACTGAAGCTTTCTTT. Protein: CASSTQTGLNTEAFF.

The chain employs TRBV14 and TRBJ2-5; 9 bases are shared with TRBD2. Looked up from germline, CDR1 is SGHDN and CDR2 is FVKESK. The CDR3 length is 14 residues. V trimming: 4 bases; J trimming: 5 bases; junction bases outside the gene matches: 5. CDR3 loop: CASSLGLASETQYF. CDR3 coding DNA: TGTGCCAGCAGCCTCGGACTAGCGAGCGAGACCCAGTACTTC.

A few counts support this clone. J is TRBJ1-2 and V is TRBV28; D might be TRBD1 (5 bases). The CDR3 covers 15 residues. Per the germline V gene, CDR1 is MDHEN and CDR2 is SYDVKM. V was clipped by 3 bases and J by 8 bases, with 19 bases between them. The CDR3 loop is CASSFGGGAVRGYTF. The CDR3 DNA reads as TGTGCCAGCAGTTTCGGCGGAGGGGCAGTGAGGGGCTACACCTTC.

This sequence joins TRBV28 and TRBJ2-7, with 10 bases identical to TRBD2. The germline CDR1 and CDR2 sequences are MDHEN and SYDVKM. There are 18 residues in the CDR3. J gave up 6 bases and V 6 bases, and 20 bases lay outside the gene matches. The CDR3 sequence is CASRAILSGGPLRGEQYF. The CDR3, as DNA: TGTGCCAGCAGGGCCATTCTTAGCGGGGGGCCACTCCGGGGCGAGCAGTACTTC.

This clone came up a few times. Other nucleotide sequences from this sample produce the same CDR3. This sequence joins TRBV5-1 and TRBJ1-4; TRBD1 might be the D (5 bases). V lost 0 bases and J lost 0, with 9 bases in between. This CDR3 region has 16 residues. CDR1 and CDR2 (germline): SGHRS, YFSETQ. This CDR3 is CASSLAGGATNEKLFF. CDR3 in DNA: TGCGCCAGCAGCTTGGCCGGGGGGGCAACTAATGAAAAACTGTTTTTT.

This clone was seen only once. This chain connects TRBV14 to TRBJ2-1, with 7 nucleotides matching TRBD1. The CDR3 loop spans 16 amino acids. Germline V gives CDR1 SGHDN, CDR2 FVKESK. V shed 3 bases, J shed 4 bases, and the junction held 9 bases outside the gene matches. In nucleotides, the CDR3 is TGTGCCAGCAGCCAGGGTTTGCAGGGGGTATACAATGAGCAGTTCTTC. Amino acid sequence: CASSQGLQGVYNEQFF.

The chain joins TRBV4-3 to TRBJ2-3, with D possibly matching TRBD1 (6 bases). The CDR3 is 16 amino acids. Trimming left V 0 bases short and J 2 bases short, with 12 bases between. Germline V gene sequence: CDR1 LGHNA, CDR2 YSLEER. The CDR3 sequence: CASSQDPGVYTDTQYF. CDR3 sequence (DNA): TGCGCCAGCAGCCAAGACCCAGGGGTGTACACAGATACGCAGTATTTT.

The count of this clone is one. The chain has TRBV28 and TRBJ1-6; no reliable D call. Trimming removed 3 bases from V and 15 bases from J, with 21 bases in between. This CDR3 region has 15 residues. The germline V gene encodes CDR1 MDHEN and CDR2 SYDVKM. This CDR3 reads CASSLIGDGQSDLHF. In nucleotides, the CDR3 is TGTGCCAGCAGTTTGATCGGGGATGGTCAGTCAGACCTCCACTTT.

The chain joins TRBV27 to TRBJ2-2, with D possibly TRBD1 on 5 matching bases. Germline values: CDR1 MNHEY, CDR2 SMNVEV (reference sequence). The CDR3 has 15 amino acids. Trimming removed 7 bases from V and 6 bases from J, with 18 bases in between. CDR3 sequence reads: CASIKGPALPGELFF. Written as DNA, the CDR3 is TGTGCCAGCATTAAGGGGCCGGCTCTCCCCGGGGAGCTGTTTTTT.

This clone was picked up a small number of times. The chain carries TRBV6-7 and TRBJ2-5; 14 positions match TRBD2. TRBV6-7 is an ORF, with its function uncertain. The CDR3 length is 17 residues. Trimming took 0 bases from V and 1 from J; bases not matched to a gene: 1. The CDR3 reads CASSYSGTSGGQETQYF. The CDR3 DNA reads TGTGCCAGCAGTTACTCGGGGACTAGCGGGGGCCAAGAGACCCAGTACTTC.

This clone occurred once. This chain joins TRBV30 and TRBJ1-1, with D possibly TRBD1 on 6 matching bases. Trimming removed 2 bases from V and 8 bases from J, with 12 bases in between. The CDR3 consists of 12 residues. Per the germline V gene, CDR1 is GTSNPN and CDR2 is SVGIG (reference sequence). In DNA, the CDR3 is TGTGCCTGGAGTTCACAGGGAATGGAAGCTTTCTTT. Protein product: CAWSSQGMEAFF.

This clone was detected a few times. The gene calls are TRBV2 and TRBJ1-1; 7 bases match TRBD1. The junction had 4 bases not matched to a gene; V was cut back by 2 bases and J by 7 bases. The CDR3 has 13 residues. Germline CDR1 SNHLY, CDR2 FYNNEI. The CDR3 here is CASSERGQGEAFF. For the CDR3, the DNA is TGTGCCAGCAGTGAAAGGGGGCAGGGTGAAGCTTTCTTT. The full variable domain, its missing parts supplied by reference TRBV2 and TRBJ1-1, is EPEVTQTPSHQVTQMGQEVILRCVPISNHLYFYWYRQILGQKVEFLVSFYNNEISEKSEIFDDQFSVERPDGSNFTLKIRSTKLEDSAMYFCASSERGQGEAFFGQGTRLTVV.

This chain connects TRBV25-1 to TRBJ2-1; perhaps TRBD2 as D (8 bases). CDR1 and CDR2 from the germline V gene are MGHDK and SYGVNS. The CDR3 length is 16 residues. V lost 0 bases to trimming and J lost 6 bases, with 15 bases between them. CDR3 bases: TGTGCCAGCAGTGAATACAGCGGGAGACAGGGCAATGAGCAGTTCTTC. Its protein product is CASSEYSGRQGNEQFF.

The V call is TRBV28, the J call TRBJ1-2; TRBD1 might be the D (6 bases). The V and J ends lost 3 bases and 6 bases respectively, with 17 bases between them. Germline-derived CDR1 and CDR2 are MDHEN and SYDVKM. CDR3 length: 15 residues. CDR3 in amino acids: CASSFPDRNSDGYTF. The CDR3 bases are TGTGCCAGCAGTTTCCCCGACAGGAATTCGGATGGCTACACCTTC.

This chain links TRBV25-1 with TRBJ2-7, with 7 bases matching TRBD1. Germline CDR1 MGHDK, CDR2 SYGVNS. Germline trimming cut 6 bases from V and 2 bases from J; bases unmatched to any gene: 7. This CDR3 has 14 amino acids. CDR3 protein: CASRETGSPYEQYF. The CDR3 region has the DNA TGTGCCAGCAGGGAGACAGGGTCCCCCTACGAGCAGTACTTC.

This sequence joins TRBV29-1 and TRBJ2-2; TRBD1 might be the D (6 bases). CDR1 is SQVTM, CDR2 ANQGSEA, per germline. The V gene lost 4 bases and the J gene lost 6 bases, with 12 bases spanning the gap. The CDR3 has 13 amino acids. The CDR3 protein is CSVVQGIPGELFF. DNA of the CDR3: TGCAGCGTTGTACAGGGTATACCCGGGGAGCTGTTTTTT.

The chain combines TRBV7-9 with TRBJ1-1, with TRBD1 identical over 7 bases. Germline CDR1 reads SEHNR; CDR2 reads FQNEAQ (reference sequence). Unmatched junction bases numbered 6, after V lost 0 bases and J lost 11 bases. The CDR3 runs to 13 residues. CDR3 loop: CASSLAQQGDAFF. CDR3 sequence (DNA): TGTGCCAGCAGCTTAGCCCAGCAGGGGGACGCTTTCTTT. Supplemented by reference TRBV7-9 and TRBJ1-1, the full variable domain reads DTGVSQNPRHKITKRGQNVTFRCDPISEHNRLYWYRQTLGQGPEFLTYFQNEAQLEKSRLLSDRFSAERPKGSFSTLEIQRTEQGDSAMYLCASSLAQQGDAFFGQGTRLTVV.

J is TRBJ1-2 and V is TRBV5-1; D is unresolved. The CDR3 has 14 residues. Trimming took off 0 bases at V and 2 bases at J, with 8 bases between the two ends. Germline V gene lookup returns CDR1 SGHRS and CDR2 YFSETQ. CDR3 DNA sequence: TGCGCCAGCAGCTTGGTGGCGGTAAACTATGGCTACACCTTC. Its translation is CASSLVAVNYGYTF.

The chain recombines TRBV27 with TRBJ2-7, with D perhaps matching TRBD2 (5 bases). The germline CDR1 and CDR2 sequences are MNHEY and SMNVEV (reference sequence). There are 15 residues in the CDR3. V was cut by 2 bases and J by 1 base, with 12 bases left in between. The CDR3 region is CASSLTGKESYEQYF. In DNA form, the CDR3 reads TGTGCCAGCAGTTTAACGGGGAAGGAGTCCTACGAGCAGTACTTC.